This entry describes one T cell receptor beta chain. In the authors' workflow: Reference gene primer amplification yielded estimated nucleated cell counts. Sequenced by immunoSEQ multiplex PCR; TCRdb stores in-frame clones only, minus some. V and J calls and clone size are those listed in that table; D and trimming were worked out from the DNA. In the table there are 180,000 or so clones, about 80% of which are singletons. This CDR3 has 14 amino acids. Per germline, CDR1 GTSNPN and CDR2 SVGIG (reference sequence). Germline trimming cut 7 bases from V and 3 bases from J; bases unmatched to any gene: 11. This record belongs to a study of blood T cell repertoires in COVID-19. At the level of the study: Donors in the United States, Italy and Spain gave samples during acute or convalescent COVID-19. PBMCs, B-cell-depleted T cells, or T cells provided the cDNA or gDNA that made up the material.

The chain links TRBV30 to TRBJ1-2; 7 positions match TRBD1. The clonotype originates from a human donor with acute or convalescent COVID-19. The donor label of this sample is uncertain. The sample was peripheral blood. The CDR3 nucleotides read TGTGCCTCACAGGGGCAGTCGGTTGACTATGGCTACACCTTC. Its translation: CASQGQSVDYGYTF. Supplemented by reference TRBV30 and TRBJ1-2, the full variable domain reads SQTIHQWPATLVQPVGSPLSLECTVEGTSNPNLYWYRQAAGRGLQLLFYSVGIGQISSEVPQNLSASRPQDRQFILSSKKLLLSDSGFYLCASQGQSVDYGYTFGSGTRLTVV.